This record concerns one TCR beta chain sequence. The antigen remains unidentified. This entry belongs to a study of Tregs in tolerant kidney transplant recipients. Overall study: A 3-day belatacept mixed lymphocyte reaction, sometimes plus 5-day graft donor restimulation, preceded CD4+CD25+CD127- sorting.

Broader study findings: Biological reproducibility was not directly addressed, but technical replication error appeared minimal.

Using immunoSEQ multiplex PCR, the repertoire was profiled, and TCRdb retains in-frame clones only, with some absent. Of 35,000 to 50,000 clones in the sample, nearly 97% are singletons; the top ten hold more than 0.35%. Germline lookup yields CDR1 SGHTA and CDR2 FQGTGA. The CDR3 is made up of 16 amino acids. Unmatched junction bases numbered 8, after V lost 4 bases and J lost 4 bases. The rearrangement links TRBV7-3 to TRBJ2-2; 8 positions match TRBD1. The TCR comes from a human donor in good health. Sequencing was done on a sample of Tregs from blood cultured with allogeneic cells. CDR3 loop: CASSSYPQGGTGELFF. The CDR3 nucleotides read TGTGCCAGCAGCTCTTACCCACAGGGGGGCACCGGGGAGCTGTTTTTT.